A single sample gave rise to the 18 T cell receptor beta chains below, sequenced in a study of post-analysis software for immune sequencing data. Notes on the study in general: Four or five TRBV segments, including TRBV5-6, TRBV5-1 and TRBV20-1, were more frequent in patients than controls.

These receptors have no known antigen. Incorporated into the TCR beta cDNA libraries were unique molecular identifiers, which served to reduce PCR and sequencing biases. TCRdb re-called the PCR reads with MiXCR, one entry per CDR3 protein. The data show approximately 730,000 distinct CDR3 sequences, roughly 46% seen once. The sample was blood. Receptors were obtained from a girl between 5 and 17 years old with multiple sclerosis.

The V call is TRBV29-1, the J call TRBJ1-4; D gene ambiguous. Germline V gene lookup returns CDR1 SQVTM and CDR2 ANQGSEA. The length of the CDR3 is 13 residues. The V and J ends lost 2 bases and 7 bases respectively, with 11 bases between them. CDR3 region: CSVETGVGEKLFF. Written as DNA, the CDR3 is TGCAGCGTTGAAACCGGGGTGGGTGAAAAACTGTTTTTT.

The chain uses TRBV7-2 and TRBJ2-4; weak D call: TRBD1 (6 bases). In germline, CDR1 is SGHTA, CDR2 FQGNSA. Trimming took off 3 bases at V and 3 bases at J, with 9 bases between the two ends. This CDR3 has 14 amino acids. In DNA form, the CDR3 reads TGTGCCAGCAGCTTGGCAGGGGTCAAAAACATTCAGTACTTC. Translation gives CASSLAGVKNIQYF.

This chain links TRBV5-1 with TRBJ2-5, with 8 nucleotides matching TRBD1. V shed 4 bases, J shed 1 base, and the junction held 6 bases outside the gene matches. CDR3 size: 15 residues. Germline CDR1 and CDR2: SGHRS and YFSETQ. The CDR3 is CASSLNRGAQETQYF. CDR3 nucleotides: TGCGCCAGCAGCCTTAACAGGGGGGCCCAAGAGACCCAGTACTTC.

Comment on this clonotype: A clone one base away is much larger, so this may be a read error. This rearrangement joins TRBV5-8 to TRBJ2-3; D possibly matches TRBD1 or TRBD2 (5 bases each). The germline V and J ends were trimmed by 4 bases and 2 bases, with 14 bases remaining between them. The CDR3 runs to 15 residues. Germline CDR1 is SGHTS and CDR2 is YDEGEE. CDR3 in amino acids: CASSVGPTLTDTQYF. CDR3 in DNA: TGTGCCAGCAGCGTGGGACCCACCCTCACAGATACGCAGTATTTT.

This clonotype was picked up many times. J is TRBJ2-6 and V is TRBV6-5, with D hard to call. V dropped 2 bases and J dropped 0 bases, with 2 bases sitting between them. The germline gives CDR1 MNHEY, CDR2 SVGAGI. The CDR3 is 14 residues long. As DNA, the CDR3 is TGTGCCAGCAGTTACAGCTCTGGGGCCAACGTCCTGACTTTC. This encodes CASSYSSGANVLTF.

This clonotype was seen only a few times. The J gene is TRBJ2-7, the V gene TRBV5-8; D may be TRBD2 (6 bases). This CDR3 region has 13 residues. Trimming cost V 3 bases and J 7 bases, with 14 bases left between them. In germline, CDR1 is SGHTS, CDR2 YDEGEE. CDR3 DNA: TGTGCCAGCAGCTCGCTCTCAGGAGGGGAGCAGTACTTC. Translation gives CASSSLSGGEQYF.

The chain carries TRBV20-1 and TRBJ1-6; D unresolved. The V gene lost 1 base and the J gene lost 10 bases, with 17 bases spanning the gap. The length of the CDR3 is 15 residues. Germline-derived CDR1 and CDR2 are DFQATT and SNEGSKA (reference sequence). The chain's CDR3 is CSARVLTLSPSPLHF. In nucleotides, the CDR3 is TGCAGTGCTAGAGTCCTGACCCTTTCACCCTCACCCCTCCACTTT.

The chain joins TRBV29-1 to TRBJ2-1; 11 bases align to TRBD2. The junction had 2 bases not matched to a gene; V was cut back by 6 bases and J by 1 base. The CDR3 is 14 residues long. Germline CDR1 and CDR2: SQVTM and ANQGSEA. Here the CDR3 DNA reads TGCAGCGTGGGGACTAGCGGTTCCTACAATGAGCAGTTCTTC. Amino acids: CSVGTSGSYNEQFF.

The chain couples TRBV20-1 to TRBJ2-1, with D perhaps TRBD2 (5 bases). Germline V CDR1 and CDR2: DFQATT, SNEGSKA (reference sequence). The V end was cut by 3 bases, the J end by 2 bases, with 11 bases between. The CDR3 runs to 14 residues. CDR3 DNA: TGCAGTGCTAGCGGGATAATTACCTACAATGAGCAGTTCTTC. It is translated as CSASGIITYNEQFF.

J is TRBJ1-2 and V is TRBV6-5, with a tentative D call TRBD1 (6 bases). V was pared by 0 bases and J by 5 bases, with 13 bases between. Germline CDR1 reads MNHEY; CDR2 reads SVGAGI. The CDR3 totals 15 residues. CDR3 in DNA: TGTGCCAGCAGTTACTCTCCAGGGGCTGGTTATGGCTACACCTTC. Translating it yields CASSYSPGAGYGYTF.

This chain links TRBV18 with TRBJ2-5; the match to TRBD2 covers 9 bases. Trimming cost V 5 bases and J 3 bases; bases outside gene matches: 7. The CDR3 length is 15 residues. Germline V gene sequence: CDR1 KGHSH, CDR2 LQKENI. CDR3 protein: CASSTRTSEKETQYF. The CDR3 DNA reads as TGTGCCAGCTCAACGCGGACTAGCGAGAAAGAGACCCAGTACTTC.

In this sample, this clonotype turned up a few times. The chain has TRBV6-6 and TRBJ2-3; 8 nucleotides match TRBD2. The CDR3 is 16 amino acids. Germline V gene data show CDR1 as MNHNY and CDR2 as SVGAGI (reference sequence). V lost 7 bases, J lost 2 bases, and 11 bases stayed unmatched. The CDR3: CASTTGTSSPTDTQYF. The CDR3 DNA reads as TGTGCCAGCACAACCGGGACTAGTAGCCCCACAGATACGCAGTATTTT.

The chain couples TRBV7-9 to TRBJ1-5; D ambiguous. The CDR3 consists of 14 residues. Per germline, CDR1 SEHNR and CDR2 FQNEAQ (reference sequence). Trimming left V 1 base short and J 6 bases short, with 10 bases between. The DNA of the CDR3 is TGTGCCAGCAGCTTAGGAAGGAATTCTCAGCCCCAGCATTTT. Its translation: CASSLGRNSQPQHF.

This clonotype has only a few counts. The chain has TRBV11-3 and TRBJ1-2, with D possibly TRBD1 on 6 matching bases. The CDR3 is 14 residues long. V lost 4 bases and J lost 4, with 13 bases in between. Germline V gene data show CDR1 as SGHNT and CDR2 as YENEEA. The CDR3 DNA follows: TGTGCCAGCAGCTCCGGACAGACCAGCTATGGCTACACCTTC. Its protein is CASSSGQTSYGYTF.

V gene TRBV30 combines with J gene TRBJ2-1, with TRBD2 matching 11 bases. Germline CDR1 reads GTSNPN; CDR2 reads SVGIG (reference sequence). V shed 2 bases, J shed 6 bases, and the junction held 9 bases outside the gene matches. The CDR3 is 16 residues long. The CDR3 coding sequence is TGTGCCTGGAGTAAATTAGCGGGAGGGCCTACCAATGAGCAGTTCTTC. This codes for CAWSKLAGGPTNEQFF.

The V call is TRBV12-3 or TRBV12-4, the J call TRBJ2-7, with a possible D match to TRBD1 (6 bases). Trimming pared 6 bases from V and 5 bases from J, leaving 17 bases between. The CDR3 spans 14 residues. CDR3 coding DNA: TGTGCCAGCAGCCAACAGGGTGGAAGCCACGAGCAGTACTTC. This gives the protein CASSQQGGSHEQYF.

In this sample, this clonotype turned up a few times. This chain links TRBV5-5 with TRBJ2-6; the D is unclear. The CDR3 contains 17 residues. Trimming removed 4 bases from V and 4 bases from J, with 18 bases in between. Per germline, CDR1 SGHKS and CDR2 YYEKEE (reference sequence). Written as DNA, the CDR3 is TGTGCCAGCAGCCAGTCCTCTTTCCTCACGGGGGCCAACGTCCTGACTTTC. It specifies CASSQSSFLTGANVLTF.

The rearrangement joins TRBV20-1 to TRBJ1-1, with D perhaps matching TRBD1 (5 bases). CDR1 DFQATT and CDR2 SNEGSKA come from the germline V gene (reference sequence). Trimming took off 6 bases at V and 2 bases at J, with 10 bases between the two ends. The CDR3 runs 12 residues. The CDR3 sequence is CSADSTNTEAFF. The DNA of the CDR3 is TGCAGTGCCGACAGCACCAACACTGAAGCTTTCTTT.